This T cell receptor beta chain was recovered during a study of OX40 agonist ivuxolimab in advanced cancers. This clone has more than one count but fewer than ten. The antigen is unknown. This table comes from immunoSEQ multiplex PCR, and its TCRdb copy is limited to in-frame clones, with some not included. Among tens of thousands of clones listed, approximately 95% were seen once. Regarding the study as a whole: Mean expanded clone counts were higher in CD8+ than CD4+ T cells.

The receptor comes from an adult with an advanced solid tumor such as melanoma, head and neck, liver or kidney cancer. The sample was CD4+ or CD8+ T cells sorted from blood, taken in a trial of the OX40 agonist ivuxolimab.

The CDR3: CASSGTFQYQETQYF. The CDR3 nucleotides read TGTGCCAGCAGTGGGACATTTCAGTACCAAGAGACCCAGTACTTC. This chain uses TRBV6-5 with TRBJ2-5, with D perhaps TRBD1 (6 bases). The CDR3 totals 15 residues. In germline, CDR1 is MNHEY, CDR2 SVGAGI. Trimming stripped 5 bases from V and 0 bases from J, with 13 bases between.